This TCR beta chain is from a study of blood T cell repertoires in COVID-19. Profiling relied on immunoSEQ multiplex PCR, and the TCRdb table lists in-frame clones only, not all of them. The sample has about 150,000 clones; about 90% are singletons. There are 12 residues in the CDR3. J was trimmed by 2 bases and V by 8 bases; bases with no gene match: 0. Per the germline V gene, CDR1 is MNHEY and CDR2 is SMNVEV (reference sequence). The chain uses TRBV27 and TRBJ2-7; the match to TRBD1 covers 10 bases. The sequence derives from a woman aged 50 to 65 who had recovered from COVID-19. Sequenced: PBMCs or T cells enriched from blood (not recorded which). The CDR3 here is CASGQGAYEQYF. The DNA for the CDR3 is TGTGCCAGCGGACAGGGGGCCTACGAGCAGTACTTC.